This TCR beta chain came from a study of monozygotic twins with inflammatory bowel disease (dated by TCRdb to the late 2010s). Looking at the study overall: The full study comprised 28 monozygotic twin pairs: nine German pairs (four IBD-concordant, five IBD-discordant) and 19 IBD-discordant Danish pairs. Each individual had, on average, about 151 000 unique TCRalpha sequences and 181 000 unique TCRbeta sequences available for analysis. Within discordant pairs, disease-associated traits were sought mainly by comparing IBD patients with their genetically identical healthy co-twins.

Library generation was performed with 5' RACE. Each TCR library was prepared from about 4,000 ng of total RNA. cDNA was synthesized with SMARTScribe reverse transcriptase in eight separate reactions per sample. Unique molecular identifiers containing a 6-nucleotide sample barcode were introduced through template switching during cDNA synthesis. TCRalpha and TCRbeta cDNA was amplified by two nested PCRs of 16 and 9 cycles, with bead purification after each PCR. Before amplification, the cDNA was both treated with uracil DNA-glycosylase and purified with the QIAquick PCR purification kit. The second PCR added Illumina TruSeq-compatible adapters along with sample-specific barcodes. Library quality and concentration were assessed using TapeStation and Qubit, and 5 to 6 ng of each library was pooled. Sequencing of the pooled libraries was done on an Illumina HiSeq2500 single-index Rapid Run using custom sequencing primers and 2 x 100 bp reads. The original pipeline was this. MiGEC version 1.2.6 was used for UMI-based consensus assembly, which corrected PCR and sequencing errors. V(D)J alignment, clonotype assembly and CDR3 extraction were performed with MiXCR version 2.1.1. To normalise gene usage, clonotype sharing and MAIT/NKT TCR abundance, the top 1000, 10 000 and 20 000 clonotypes in each sample were analysed. After downsampling to 27 000 UMIs, diversity was calculated as the inverse Simpson index using the vegan R package. Paired Mann-Whitney U tests on discordant twin pairs were used, with Benjamini-Hochberg multiple-testing correction. With the reads reprocessed by TCRdb, a single entry stands for each CDR3 protein sequence and no DNA is reported. The V and J calls reflect TCRdb's pipeline rather than the authors' work. The sample table holds a few hundred thousand distinct CDR3 sequences. The ten largest clonotypes hold over 5% of the sample.

The investigation overall reported the following: Differing immunosuppressive treatments among patients may have added background noise and inter-individual variability to the repertoires. The analysis was unable to tell different T cell subtypes apart. Fewer clonotypes were shared with other individuals by IBD patients than by healthy twins, most markedly in patients showing signs of disease activity. No single strong signal or clonotype linked to IBD turned up in the results, so the idea that one exists was not supported. Concordant and discordant twins showed no difference in repertoire similarity, possibly because of limited statistical power. A decrease in TCRbeta repertoire diversity, as measured by inverse Simpson index, was observed in IBD patients compared with their healthy co-twins.

From each donor, an approximately 2.5 ml peripheral blood sample was drawn into PAXgene tubes and stored at -80 degrees C. Without any T cell sorting, total RNA was extracted from whole blood using the PAXgene blood miRNA kit on an automated QIAcube. Deep TCRalpha and TCRbeta repertoire profiling with unique molecular barcoding was performed on peripheral blood of monozygotic twin pairs concordant or discordant for inflammatory bowel disease. For every twin pair, smoking habits were documented, and each individual was categorised as a current, former or never smoker. In the case of this clonotype: This receptor's antigen is unknown.

Via the germline V gene (reference sequence), CDR1 is DFQATT and CDR2 SNEGSKA. Counted from cysteine to phenylalanine, this CDR3 has 13 amino acids. No DNA is recorded. The receptor was derived from a human donor with ulcerative colitis or Crohn's disease, or a healthy co-twin of an affected twin (not recorded which). The chain is made from TRBV20-1 and TRBJ2-5; the D call of TRBD1 rests on TCRdb alone, since no DNA is present to check it. Input material: blood. The CDR3 has the sequence CSAGGTGFWTQYF.